Below, one T cell receptor beta chain is given with its context. Its antigen specificity is not known. No much larger clone is present one base from it, and per-base qualities are unavailable. The cohort comprised some 730 healthy bone marrow donors. At the time of sampling, every cohort member was nominally healthy, though immune exposures that went unrecorded were likely present. The donor was CMV seronegative and belonged to the group of under 400 seronegative cohort members. A peripheral blood sample was provided by each donor, and peripheral blood mononuclear cells were used for TCR beta sequencing. The Qiagen DNeasy Blood Extraction Kit was used to extract genomic DNA from the blood cell samples. Library method: the immunoSEQ multiplex PCR assay. For the multiplex PCR, a mixture combining 60 forward primers for TCR Vbeta segments and 13 reverse primers for TCR Jbeta segments was used. The CDR3 region of rearranged TCR beta genes was amplified from genomic DNA by a multiplex PCR assay. The amplified TCR beta libraries were sequenced on the Illumina HiSeq System as 87-base-pair reads. The study's processing was this. A later analysis counted about 80 million unique TCR beta chains across the 550 to 750 repertoires, and approximately 11 million of these chains were shared by at least two donors. Raw reads were error-corrected and collapsed into unique sequences by a nearest-neighbor algorithm in which closely related sequences were merged to remove PCR and sequencing errors. CDR3 sequences were aligned to IMGT reference sequences to assign V, D and J gene segments. For a sequence to be retained, a match of at least six nucleotides to both a V gene segment and a J gene segment was required. Rearrangements were classified as productive when the CDR3 lacked stop codons and remained in frame with V and J, and all other rearrangements were classified as non-productive. CDR3 was defined by IMGT convention, running from the second conserved V-encoded cysteine to the conserved J-encoded phenylalanine. In an earlier analysis of around 540 of the donors, sequences lacking an unambiguous match to a single V gene segment were excluded. An earlier analysis of some 610 of the donors called V segments functional above 56.7% productive rearrangements and segregating when the between-donor standard deviation exceeded 5%. To diagnose cytomegalovirus status from the catalog of TCR beta chain sequences, a statistical classification framework was built. A later analysis assigned V and J genes by comparing TCR nucleotide sequences with IMGT/GENE-DB human TR gene sequences. The TCRdist pipeline was used in a later analysis to assign CDR3 sequences and most-parsimonious VDJ recombination scenarios. In a later analysis, each TCR beta chain was defined by its CDR3 amino acid sequence together with its V-gene family, and reads without a unique V-gene family were excluded. As a way to deal with suspected cross-contamination and a sequencing artifact, a later analysis dropped 450 to 600 nucleotide sequences that were highly shared and had low generation probability. In a later analysis, a clonal expansion index was calculated for each public chain from normalized within-repertoire ranks of inferred template counts. In a later analysis, generation probabilities were computed with a VDJ recombination model fitted to out-of-frame rearrangements, and the resulting probabilities were checked against IGoR. In a later analysis, TCR-TCR, TCR-HLA and TCR-CMV co-occurrence was scored with hypergeometric tests, and a repertoire-size bias correction was applied to TCR pairs. To estimate false discovery rates, a later analysis permuted the HLA or CMV assignments 20 times. In a later analysis, co-occurring TCRs were grouped using DBSCAN, with TCRdist sequence similarity added in when clustering inside HLA-allele-positive subsets. Co-occurrence clustering excluded repertoires with fewer than 30,000 or more than 120,000 public chains, plus five with anomalous nucleotide sharing. Held by TCRdb, this immuneACCESS table contains in-frame sequences only and omits some clones. Under half of the omission traces to an unresolved V gene where checked; the cause of the rest is unknown. V and J calls and clone size are as listed in that table; D and trimming were resolved from the DNA. This sample gives 110,000 to 150,000 clones in total; 72% of them show up just once. The ten largest account for approximately 2.1% of the sample.

This entry belongs to a study of cytomegalovirus exposure and HLA in healthy donors (dated by TCRdb to the late 2010s). About the investigation overall: An earlier analysis of 550 to 700 of the donors reported more than 250 Gb of sequence data and 117 million unique TCR beta sequences from about 180 million T cells. Approximately 310 gigabases of sequencing data and approximately 80 million unique TCR sequences were included in an early release covering several hundred HLA-typed donors. Among the roughly 410 genotyped donors, about 83% belonged to the genetic ancestry cluster associated with self-reported Caucasian donors. The study aimed to test whether cataloging public T cell receptors could reveal signatures of past pathogen exposure. Using immunosequencing, the study profiled T cell repertoires from roughly 650 subjects and related those repertoires to cytomegalovirus serostatus. In addition to the first cohort of 666 subjects, a separate validation cohort of approximately 130 different subjects was used. High-throughput TCR immunosequencing, statistical association of individual TCRs with disease status, and machine learning were combined to predict cytomegalovirus infection status. To study patterns of TCR occurrence, a later analysis re-analyzed previously published TCR beta repertoires from 650 to 750 donors and added high-resolution HLA genotyping. The later analysis used no new phenotypic data to find candidate immune exposures, relying instead on TCR beta sequences and their occurrence across donors. To decide whether each TCR beta V gene segment behaved as functional or pseudogenic, an earlier analysis of approximately 600 of the donors relied on high-throughput TCR beta sequencing. Donor age, sex, ethnicity and CMV serostatus were compiled alongside the repertoire data. Genome-wide SNP genotypes for about 65% of the 666 donors were used in a later genetic analysis, which treated that subset as a discovery cohort. All discovery cohort repertoires had been generated on a single sequencing platform. HLA typing covered class I and class II loci at four-digit resolution. Typing coverage differed by locus: A, B, C, DRB1 and DQB1 were typed in about 629-640 donors, DQA1 in approximately 520, DPA1 in 600 to 610, and DPB1 in roughly 450. Roughly five DR-DQ haplotypes were handled as single units for association and clustering because linkage in the cohort was strong. Across approximately 400 genotyped donors of the cohort, an average of about 240,000 unique TCR beta nucleotide sequences per donor were sequenced, and 15% to 20% of those sequences were non-productive. Broader findings and caveats from the paper: Because counts were too low, some 16 rarely observed V segments, including chromosome 9 orphons, were excluded from the earlier analysis of around 640 of the donors. Correlated functional status among segregating V segments might be attributable to linkage disequilibrium, but an unknown experimental factor could not be ruled out. The authors suggested that the approach could potentially be extended to other disease states and immunological phenotypes. While some public TCRs were present in many individuals, most TCR sequences turned up only very rarely across donors. In a later analysis, most CMV-associated TCR beta chains were found to appear HLA-restricted, with HLA associations seemingly driven largely by CMV exposure. According to a later analysis, parvovirus B19, influenza, CMV and Epstein-Barr virus appeared linked to several top co-occurrence clusters. The classifier was reported to diagnose cytomegalovirus status with high specificity and sensitivity in both the original cohort and the validation cohort. In vitro tests confirmed that a few of the cytomegalovirus-associated TCR beta chains recognize cytomegalovirus antigens. For the cohort, immune exposure information was limited to CMV serostatus. In an earlier analysis of a few hundred of the donors, most TCR beta V segments were observed in productive rearrangements about 87% or about 30% of the time, broadly matching IMGT annotations. V-gene and J-gene trimming of TCR beta chains was associated with a missense DCLRE1C variant in a later genetic analysis, and the association was replicated in an independent cohort. In a later analysis, 15,000 to 20,000 TCR beta sequences were associated with specific HLA alleles at a false discovery rate of 0.05. According to a later analysis, TCR association rates differed among HLA loci, with DRB1 alleles showing the most associated TCRs and HLA-C alleles showing the fewest. The study gave a list of about 170 TCR beta chains associated with cytomegalovirus. A later analysis found that HLA-associated TCR beta chains were more clonally expanded and had lower generation probabilities than equally common non-associated chains. A further reported finding was that TCR beta sequences accurately predicted the HLA-A and HLA-B alleles for most subjects in the first cohort. According to a later genetic analysis, donors in an Asian-associated ancestry cluster had fewer N-insertions in productive TCRs than the approximately 630-donor mean. Assigning TCR associations to individual alleles was difficult when HLA alleles, especially DR and DQ, strongly co-occurred. Because some donors lacked HLA typing at each locus, the association tests relied only on the typed subset. A cluster of highly shared sequence variants was judged likely to represent a technical artifact of the sequencing pipeline. This cohort had only TCR beta chains sequenced, and the lack of alpha or paired-chain data limited which features could be detected. The presence/absence analyses assumed that sequencing depth was roughly uniform across donors, and that assumption may not be true. Some IMGT-functional V segments, including TRBV6-2 and TRBV6-3, could not be distinguished by the 87-base-pair reads and were therefore excluded.

Based on the germline V gene, the CDR1 and CDR2 sequences are SQVTM and ANQGSEA. Measured from the cysteine to the phenylalanine, the CDR3 is 13 residues long. Only the CDR3 DNA is retained, 39 bases long and in frame from the first base. For this chain, trimming is 6 bases at the V end and 4 bases at the J end, and the number of junction bases without a gene match is 4. Sequenced sample: PBMCs. The V and J genes are TRBV29-1 and TRBJ2-1; 9 bases in the middle match TRBD1. The TCR sequence derives from a man aged 35 to 55 in good health and CMV-seronegative. The nucleotide sequence reads TGCAGCGTGGGACAGGGACTATACAATGAGCAGTTCTTC. This codes for CSVGQGLYNEQFF.